The next 9 T cell receptor beta chains were all read from a single sample in a study of cytomegalovirus exposure and HLA in healthy donors. 13 Jbeta primers and 60 Vbeta primers were used for the PCR. Method: immunoSEQ multiplex PCR; TCRdb's copy keeps in-frame clones and lacks some. The sample records 150,000 to 200,000 clones, around 80% being singletons. The sample consisted of PBMCs. These receptors originate from a woman aged 40 to 50 in good health and CMV-seronegative.

The chain carries TRBV6-5 and TRBJ1-5, with TRBD1 identical over 7 bases. V lost 6 bases and J lost 6; bases outside the gene matches: 11. CDR3 length: 15 residues. Germline lookup yields CDR1 MNHEY and CDR2 SVGAGI. The CDR3 loop reads CASSPSGGSGQPQHF. The CDR3, as DNA: TGTGCCAGCAGCCCTTCAGGGGGATCGGGTCAGCCCCAGCATTTT.

The chain uses TRBV13 and TRBJ1-1; no reliable D call. CDR1 and CDR2 (germline): PRHDT, FYEKMQ (reference sequence). The CDR3 is 14 residues long. V lost 5 bases and J lost 0, with 10 bases in between. CDR3 region: CASSPTRMNTEAFF. CDR3 sequence (DNA): TGTGCCAGCAGCCCGACGAGGATGAACACTGAAGCTTTCTTT.

The CDR3 spells CASSQAPRANQPQHF. CDR3 DNA: TGTGCCAGCAGTCAGGCCCCCAGGGCCAATCAGCCCCAGCATTTT. V gene TRBV6-5 combines with J gene TRBJ1-5; D might be TRBD1 (5 bases). Deletions cut 5 bases from V and 3 bases from J, with 14 bases between. The CDR3 runs 15 residues. CDR1 and CDR2 from the germline V gene are MNHEY and SVGAGI.

The rearrangement links TRBV7-9 to TRBJ2-7, with TRBD1 matching over 10 bases. The CDR3 sequence is 16 residues long. Germline assignment: CDR1 SEHNR and CDR2 FQNEAQ (reference sequence). Trimming cost V 5 bases and J 4 bases; bases outside gene matches: 11. The CDR3 is CASSPPGTGVNYEQYF. The CDR3 coding sequence is TGTGCCAGCAGCCCCCCCGGGACAGGGGTTAATTACGAGCAGTACTTC.

This clone was observed a few times. For the CDR3, the DNA is TGTGCCAGCGGGGGGCGATCTTCGCGAGCGGGGGCCACCGGGGAGCTGTTTTTT. It yields the protein CASGGRSSRAGATGELFF. This sequence joins TRBV7-2 and TRBJ2-2; 8 positions agree with TRBD2. J lost 4 bases, V lost 8 bases, and 18 bases had no gene match. The CDR3 loop spans 18 amino acids. Germline loops: CDR1 SGHTA, CDR2 FQGNSA.

The chain recombines TRBV7-9 with TRBJ2-7, with TRBD2 as a possible D gene (6 bases). This CDR3 has 15 residues. The germline gives CDR1 SEHNR, CDR2 FQNEAQ (reference sequence). Trimming removed 1 base at V and 2 bases at J, with 12 bases between. This CDR3 is CASSLELADTYEQYF. DNA of the CDR3: TGTGCCAGCAGCTTAGAACTAGCTGATACCTACGAGCAGTACTTC.

V usage is TRBV5-4 and J usage is TRBJ1-2, with TRBD1 matching over 8 bases. After removal of 4 bases from V and 5 bases from J, the junction contained 7 bases not matched to a gene. Germline CDR1 SGHNT, CDR2 YYREEE (reference sequence). This CDR3 region has 14 residues. In DNA, the CDR3 is TGTGCCAGCAGCCGGGACAGGCCGAGTTATGGCTACACCTTC. It encodes CASSRDRPSYGYTF.

The chain uses TRBV11-2 and TRBJ2-5; the D gene is possibly TRBD1 (5 bases). CDR1 SGHAT and CDR2 FQNNGV come from the germline V gene. Trimming left V 5 bases short and J 4 bases short, with 11 bases between. The CDR3 has 13 residues. CDR3 sequence: CASSQGHGETQYF. As DNA, the CDR3 is TGTGCCAGCAGCCAGGGCCACGGAGAGACCCAGTACTTC.

The chain is built from TRBV30 and TRBJ2-5; D perhaps matches TRBD1 (6 bases). The DNA end favors TRBJ2-7, so the J call may be wrong. This CDR3 is built from 16 residues. Looked up from germline, CDR1 is GTSNPN and CDR2 is SVGIG (reference sequence). CDR3 sequence reads: CAWSVLGWGRGYEQYF. In DNA, the CDR3 is TGTGCCTGGAGTGTACTTGGGTGGGGCAGGGGCTACGAGCAGTACTTC.